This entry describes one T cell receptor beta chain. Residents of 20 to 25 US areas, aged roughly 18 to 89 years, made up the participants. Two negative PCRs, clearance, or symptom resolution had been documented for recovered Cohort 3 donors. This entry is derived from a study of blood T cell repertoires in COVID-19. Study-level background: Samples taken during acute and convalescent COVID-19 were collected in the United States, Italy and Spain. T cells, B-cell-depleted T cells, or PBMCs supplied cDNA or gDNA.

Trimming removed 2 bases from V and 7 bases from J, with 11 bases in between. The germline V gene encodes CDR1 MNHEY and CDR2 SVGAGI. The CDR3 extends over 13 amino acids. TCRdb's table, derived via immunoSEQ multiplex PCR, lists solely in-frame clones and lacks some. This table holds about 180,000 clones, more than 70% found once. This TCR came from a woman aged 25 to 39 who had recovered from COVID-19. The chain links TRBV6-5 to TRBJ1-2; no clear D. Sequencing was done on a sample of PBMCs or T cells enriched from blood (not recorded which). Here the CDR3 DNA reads TGTGCCAGCAGTTACCTTGGTGGCTCTGGCTACACCTTC. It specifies CASSYLGGSGYTF.